Shown below are 18 T cell receptor beta chains from a single sample sequenced in a study of blood T cell repertoires in COVID-19. The protocol was immunoSEQ multiplex PCR, while the TCRdb copy is restricted to in-frame clones and leaves out a portion. This sample has hundreds of thousands of clones; over 75% occur once, and the top ten carry approximately 4%. Specimen: peripheral blood. These receptors came from a woman between 45 and 65 years old with active or convalescent COVID-19.

The chain couples TRBV5-1 to TRBJ2-6; perhaps TRBD1 as D (5 bases). The CDR3 is 17 amino acids. Germline CDR1 reads SGHRS; CDR2 reads YFSETQ. Trimming stripped 4 bases from V and 0 bases from J, with 14 bases between. CDR3 in amino acids: CASSPLTASSGANVLTF. In DNA form, the CDR3 reads TGCGCCAGCAGCCCGTTGACAGCGAGCTCTGGGGCCAACGTCCTGACTTTC.

V usage is TRBV10-3 and J usage is TRBJ1-1; D is undetermined. Trimming shortened V by 3 bases and J by 4 bases, and 12 bases separated the two germline ends. Germline-derived CDR1 and CDR2 are ENHRY and SYGVKD. This CDR3 contains 14 residues. This chain's CDR3 is CAISERGSGTEAFF. CDR3 DNA sequence: TGTGCCATCAGTGAACGAGGGTCGGGCACTGAAGCTTTCTTT.

The chain uses TRBV10-3 and TRBJ2-3; 7 bases map to TRBD2. Germline V CDR1 and CDR2: ENHRY, SYGVKD. The junction had 9 bases not matched to a gene; V was cut back by 4 bases and J by 5 bases. The CDR3 loop spans 15 amino acids. The DNA for the CDR3 is TGTGCCATCAGTGGGAGACATGCGGGGGTAGATACGCAGTATTTT. Translation gives CAISGRHAGVDTQYF.

The chain carries TRBV5-1 and TRBJ1-1; D uncertain. Germline CDR1 is SGHRS and CDR2 is YFSETQ. Trimming pared 0 bases from V and 4 bases from J, leaving 7 bases between. This CDR3 has 13 amino acids. CDR3 sequence: CASSLGSGTEAFF. CDR3 in DNA: TGCGCCAGCAGCTTGGGTTCCGGCACTGAAGCTTTCTTT.

J is TRBJ1-3 and V is TRBV19; 8 nucleotides line up with TRBD1. Unmatched junction bases numbered 11, after V lost 7 bases and J lost 3 bases. CDR1 is LNHDA and CDR2 is SQIVND in the germline V gene (reference sequence). This CDR3 has 16 amino acids. The chain's CDR3 is CASISKRGTGGNTIYF. The CDR3 DNA reads TGTGCCAGTATCTCCAAACGCGGGACAGGTGGAAACACCATATATTTT.

This clone was found a few times. V gene TRBV30 combines with J gene TRBJ1-4; 8 bases match TRBD1. Per the germline V gene, CDR1 is GTSNPN and CDR2 is SVGIG (reference sequence). The CDR3 runs 15 residues. Trimming took 0 bases from V and 11 from J; bases not matched to a gene: 11. CDR3 DNA sequence: TGTGCCTGGAGTGTACCGTTGGCAGGGGGCGGGAAACTGTTTTTT. It yields the protein CAWSVPLAGGGKLFF.

V and J are TRBV30 and TRBJ1-5, with D possibly matching TRBD1 (5 bases). CDR1 is GTSNPN, CDR2 SVGIG, per germline (reference sequence). The ends were cut back, 0 bases at V and 3 bases at J, with 15 bases in the middle. This CDR3 is 16 amino acids long. CDR3 region: CAWSVRGRASNQPQHF. CDR3 nucleotides: TGTGCCTGGAGTGTACGTGGCAGGGCCTCCAATCAGCCCCAGCATTTT.

This rearrangement joins TRBV28 to TRBJ1-6, with unresolved D. The CDR3 is 18 amino acids. Germline loops: CDR1 MDHEN, CDR2 SYDVKM. V lost 4 bases and J 0 bases, leaving 16 bases between the germline ends. The chain's CDR3 is CASSSLEWRSSYNSPLHF. The DNA of the CDR3 is TGTGCCAGCAGTTCCCTCGAATGGCGGAGCTCCTATAATTCACCCCTCCACTTT. Drawing the rest from reference TRBV28 and TRBJ1-6, the complete variable domain is DVKVTQSSRYLVKRTGEKVFLECVQDMDHENMFWYRQDPGLGLRLIYFSYDVKMKEKGDIPEGYSVSREKKERFSLILESASTNQTSMYLCASSSLEWRSSYNSPLHFGNGTRLTVT.

The rearrangement joins TRBV2 to TRBJ1-1; D remains ambiguous. Germline V gene lookup returns CDR1 SNHLY and CDR2 FYNNEI. The germline V and J ends were trimmed by 6 bases and 0 bases, with 8 bases remaining between them. This CDR3 comprises 13 residues. This chain's CDR3 is CASSPTLNTEAFF. DNA of the CDR3: TGTGCCAGCAGCCCCACACTGAACACTGAAGCTTTCTTT.

This clone was counted between two and nine times. The chain is built from TRBV21-1 and TRBJ1-4; TRBD1 is the table's D call, not checked against the DNA. TRBV21-1 is a documented pseudogene. The CDR3 runs 17 residues. CDR3 region: CASSPPSGQGAREKLFF. The CDR3 region has the DNA TGTGCCAGCAGCCCTCCCAGCGGCCAGGGGGCCAGAGAAAAACTGTTTTTT.

V and J are TRBV27 and TRBJ2-1; D gene unclear. The CDR3 is 12 residues long. Germline CDR1 MNHEY, CDR2 SMNVEV (reference sequence). V was cut by 3 bases and J by 3 bases, with 3 bases left in between. CDR3 sequence reads: CASSFNYNEQFF. As DNA, the CDR3 is TGTGCCAGCAGTTTTAACTACAATGAGCAGTTCTTC.

The chain couples TRBV5-1 to TRBJ1-1; weak D call: TRBD1 (5 bases). The germline CDR1 and CDR2 sequences are SGHRS and YFSETQ. This CDR3 region has 16 residues. Deletions cut 4 bases from V and 1 base from J, with 17 bases between. CDR3 in DNA: TGCGCCAGCAGCCTAGGGAGGGGTCAGGCGAACACTGAAGCTTTCTTT. As protein: CASSLGRGQANTEAFF.

As for this clone: A much larger clone lies one base from this, so it may be a read error. The genes are TRBV19 and TRBJ2-2; D possibly corresponds to TRBD2 (5 bases). This CDR3 is built from 14 residues. CDR1 and CDR2 from the germline V gene are LNHDA and SQIVND (reference sequence). CDR3 sequence: CANSSAGYTGELFF. CDR3 bases: TGTGCCAATAGTAGCGCAGGCTACACCGGGGAGCTGTTTTTT.

In its sample, this clone was seen a few times. This chain uses TRBV6-5 with TRBJ1-1; TRBD1 is a possible D gene (6 bases). This CDR3 comprises 13 residues. Looked up from germline, CDR1 is MNHEY and CDR2 is SVGAGI. Trimming left V 6 bases short and J 5 bases short, with 13 bases between. CDR3 DNA: TGTGCCAGCAGGATACAGGGAAGGACTGAAGCTTTCTTT. It codes for CASRIQGRTEAFF.

This clone appeared once. The chain couples TRBV7-9 to TRBJ2-1, with 13 bases matching TRBD2. This CDR3 region has 18 residues. Germline V gives CDR1 SEHNR, CDR2 FQNEAQ (reference sequence). The V gene end was trimmed by 5 bases and the J gene end by 4 bases; junction bases not matched to a gene: 11. The CDR3 DNA sequence: TGTGCCAGCAGCAAACTAGCGGGAGGGCCGAGTGTTTACAATGAGCAGTTCTTC. Its translation is CASSKLAGGPSVYNEQFF.

The chain couples TRBV3-1 (or the pseudogene TRBV3-2) to TRBJ2-1; TRBD2 matches at 9 bases. The CDR3 runs 17 residues. With V trimmed by 0 bases and J by 0 bases, 3 bases remained unmatched. Germline values: CDR1 LGHDT, CDR2 YNNKEL (reference sequence). This CDR3 reads CASSQDSGGYSYNEQFF. In DNA, the CDR3 is TGTGCCAGCAGCCAAGATAGCGGGGGTTACTCCTACAATGAGCAGTTCTTC.

V usage is TRBV7-2 and J usage is TRBJ2-7; 7 bases map to TRBD1. Germline CDR1 and CDR2: SGHTA and FQGNSA. This CDR3 region has 16 residues. V lost 1 base to trimming and J lost 2 bases; unmatched junction nucleotides: 8. The CDR3 is CASSLDSGTVTYEQYF. CDR3 DNA sequence: TGTGCCAGCAGCTTAGACTCCGGGACAGTCACCTACGAGCAGTACTTC.

The V and J genes are TRBV19 and TRBJ2-7, with 9 bases fitting TRBD1. The junction had 3 bases not matched to a gene; V was cut back by 5 bases and J by 4 bases. Germline CDR1 is LNHDA and CDR2 is SQIVND (reference sequence). The length of the CDR3 is 13 residues. The CDR3, as DNA: TGTGCCAGTAGTGTCGGGACAGGGTACGAGCAGTACTTC. Translating gives CASSVGTGYEQYF. The full variable domain, its missing parts supplied by reference TRBV19 and TRBJ2-7, is DGGITQSPKYLFRKEGQNVTLSCEQNLNHDAMYWYRQDPGQGLRLIYYSQIVNDFQKGDIAEGYSVSREKKESFPLTVTSAQKNPTAFYLCASSVGTGYEQYFGPGTRLTVT.